These 3 T cell receptor beta chains were sequenced from one sample in a study of blood T cell repertoires in COVID-19 (dated by TCRdb to the early 2020s). Library preparation employed the immunoSEQ multiplex PCR assay. TCRdb took this table from immuneACCESS and kept in-frame rearrangements with V and J called. Such tables lack part of the clones; where checked against another copy, unresolved V genes explain under half of the gap, and the rest is unexplained. The sample includes roughly 300,000 clones, with roughly nine tenths observed a single time. About a fifth of the sample is taken by the ten largest. Sequenced sample: PBMCs or T cells enriched from blood (not recorded which). The receptors were gathered from a woman under 40 who had recovered from COVID-19.

The rearrangement links TRBV9 to TRBJ2-7; possibly TRBD1 for D (6 bases). This CDR3 has 14 amino acids. The ends were cut back, 5 bases at V and 5 bases at J, with 17 bases in the middle. CDR1 is SGDLS and CDR2 is YYNGEE in the germline V gene. CDR3 sequence: CASSTGPLQDEQYF. The CDR3 nucleotides are TGTGCCAGCAGTACAGGGCCCCTACAGGACGAGCAGTACTTC.

The gene calls are TRBV6-5 and TRBJ2-7; TRBD2 agrees at 8 bases. This CDR3 is 15 amino acids long. CDR1 is MNHEY, CDR2 SVGAGI, per germline. Losses at the gene ends were 6 bases for V and 1 base for J; bases not matched to a gene: 8. The CDR3 region is CASSPQRGSSYEQYF. The CDR3 coding sequence is TGTGCCAGCAGCCCCCAGCGGGGGTCATCCTACGAGCAGTACTTC.

The rearrangement links TRBV5-5 to TRBJ2-1; perhaps TRBD2 as D (6 bases). The germline gives CDR1 SGHKS, CDR2 YYEKEE (reference sequence). V lost 0 bases to trimming and J lost 2 bases, with 12 bases between them. This CDR3 region has 16 residues. CDR3 residues: CASSLGLVLTYNEQFF. In DNA, the CDR3 is TGTGCCAGCAGCTTGGGACTAGTTCTGACCTACAATGAGCAGTTCTTC.